Here is one TCR beta chain with its context. The antigen remains unidentified. This specimen comes from a study of T cell responses to AZD1222 COVID-19 vaccine. General study findings and limits: Just six AZD1222 recipients were seropositive at baseline. Every sample of the repertoires postdated the peak T cell response. The donor cohort was predominantly white British with a female majority, and clonal diversity may have been underestimated.

V dropped 0 bases and J dropped 2; count of bases not matched to a gene: 10. The CDR3 is made up of 17 amino acids. Germline V CDR1 and CDR2: MNHNS, SASEGT. Measured with immunoSEQ multiplex PCR; TCRdb has only the in-frame clones, and not every one. The sample yields over 100,000 clones, over 75% seen once. V is TRBV6-1 and J is TRBJ2-7; 7 bases agree with TRBD1. Material: peripheral blood, obtained 28 days after the second dose of the MenACWY control vaccine. The clonotype originates from an adult who received the MenACWY meningococcal vaccine as a control. The CDR3 DNA is TGTGCCAGCAGTGAAGCCTTCGACAGGGTGGTTCCCTACGAGCAGTACTTC. It yields the protein CASSEAFDRVVPYEQYF.